Listed below are T cell receptor beta chains from one sample, sequenced in a study of T cells in localized non-small cell lung cancer. Repertoires were generated with immunoSEQ multiplex PCR, while TCRdb's copy carries only in-frame clones and drops some. Of just over 20,000 clones listed, 70% to 90% are singletons. Sample: PBMCs, taken before any cancer treatment. The receptors were sampled from a woman aged 35-75 years with stage II squamous cell lung carcinoma. Both conserved end residues are part of each CDR3. A D gene is named only where the DNA matches it firmly. A clone size is listed for some rows: how often the clone was seen (once, few, many), or a class if it is expanded.

v_gene	d_gene	j_gene	abundance	CDR3nt	CDR3aa
TRBV27	TRBD2	TRBJ2-3	NA	TGTGCCAGCAGTTTGGGCATAAGCGGGGCCAGCACAGATACGCAGTATTTT	CASSLGISGASTDTQYF
TRBV18	TRBD1	TRBJ2-7	NA	TGTGCCAGCTCACAAACAGGGGGGAAATCCTACGAGCAGTACTTC	CASSQTGGKSYEQYF
TRBV18	NA	TRBJ2-2	NA	TGTGCCAGCTCACCGGACCAAAGTACGAACACCGGGGAGCTGTTTTTT	CASSPDQSTNTGELFF
TRBV27	NA	TRBJ1-5	NA	TGTGCCAGCAGTTTTCAAAATCAGCCCCAGCATTTT	CASSFQNQPQHF
TRBV4-1	NA	TRBJ1-1	NA	TGCGCCAGCAGCCAAGCAAGGCCGGTGAACACTGAAGCTTTCTTT	CASSQARPVNTEAFF
TRBV28	NA	TRBJ1-4	NA	TGTGCCAGCAGGCAACGGGGACAACGATCCGAGAAACTGTTTTTT	CASRQRGQRSEKLFF
TRBV5-4	TRBD2	TRBJ2-2	NA	TGTGCCAGCAGAGCTAGCGGGAGGCCCGAGGGGGAGCTGTTTTTT	CASRASGRPEGELFF
TRBV27	TRBD2	TRBJ2-1	NA	TGTGCCAGCAGTTTATCATCACTAGCGGGTTACAATGAGCAGTTCTTC	CASSLSSLAGYNEQFF
TRBV5-4	NA	TRBJ2-1	NA	TGTGCCAGCAGCTCTACTAGAGGGGAGCAGTTCTTC	CASSSTRGEQFF
TRBV5-1	TRBD1	TRBJ1-2	few	TGCGCCAGCAGCTTGGGGTTTACAGGGGACTATGGCTACACCTTC	CASSLGFTGDYGYTF
TRBV6-6	NA	TRBJ2-1	once	TGTGCCAGCACCGAAACCACTAGTTACAATGAGCAGTTCTTC	CASTETTSYNEQFF
TRBV4-3	NA	TRBJ2-1	NA	TGCGCCAGCAGCCAAGATTGGGGACCTCCTAACAATGAGCAGTTCTTC	CASSQDWGPPNNEQFF
TRBV6-1	NA	TRBJ1-2	once	TGTGCCAGCAGTGAATTGGCGGACAGCTCTAACTATGGCTACACCTTC	CASSELADSSNYGYTF
TRBV29-1	NA	TRBJ2-2	NA	TGCAGCGCCGACACCCCGGTTGGCGGGGAGCTGTTTTTT	CSADTPVGGELFF
TRBV7-3	NA	TRBJ2-1	NA	TGTGCCAGCAGCCGACAGGATGGAAGCAATGAGCAGTTCTTC	CASSRQDGSNEQFF
TRBV6-1	TRBD1	TRBJ2-7	NA	TGTGCCAGCAGTCGGGGACAGGGGACCTACGAGCAGTACTTC	CASSRGQGTYEQYF
TRBV4-1	TRBD1	TRBJ2-1	NA	TGCGCCAGCAGCCGCTTAGCCGGGACAGGGTTATACGAGCAGTTCTTC	CASSRLAGTGLYEQFF